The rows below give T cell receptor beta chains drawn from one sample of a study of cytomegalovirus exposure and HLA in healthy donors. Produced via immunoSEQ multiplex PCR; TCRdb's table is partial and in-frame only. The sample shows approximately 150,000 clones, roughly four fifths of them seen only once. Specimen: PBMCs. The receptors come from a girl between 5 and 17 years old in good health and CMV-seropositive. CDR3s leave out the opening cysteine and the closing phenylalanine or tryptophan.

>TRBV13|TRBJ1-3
ASSWTVALSTIY
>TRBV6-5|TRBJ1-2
ASSYQSTGAYGYT
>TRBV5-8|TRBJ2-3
ASSLSQGPYTDTQY
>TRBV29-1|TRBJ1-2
SVDLSGVGYT
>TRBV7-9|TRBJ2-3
ASSPPGTSGGAVDTQY
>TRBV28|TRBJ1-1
ASSPDRVTEAF
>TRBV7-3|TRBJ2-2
ASRRGPNTGELF
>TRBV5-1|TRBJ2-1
ASSLSEGGYNEQF
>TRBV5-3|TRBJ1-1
ARSLVGFDRSYTEAF
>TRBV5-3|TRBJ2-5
ARSPRETQY
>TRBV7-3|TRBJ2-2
ASSATPGLASTGELF
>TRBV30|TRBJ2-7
AWSSSYEQY
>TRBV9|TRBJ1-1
ASSVSTVMNTEAF
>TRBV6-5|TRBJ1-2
ASSYYRDRGYGYT
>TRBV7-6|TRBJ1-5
ASSSGQNNQPQH
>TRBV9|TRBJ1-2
ASSGARGQGFWGYGYT
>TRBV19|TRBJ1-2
ASSPSLGDRYGYT
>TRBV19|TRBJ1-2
ASSISGQVVYGYT
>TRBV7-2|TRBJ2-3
ASSFTGTPSGDTQY
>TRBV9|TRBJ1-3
ASSERTDWTTNTIY
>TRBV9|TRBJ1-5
ASSLGDRNQPQH
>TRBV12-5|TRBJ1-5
ASGTRTGRRNQPQH
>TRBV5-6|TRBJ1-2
ASSLWGGQGNYGYT
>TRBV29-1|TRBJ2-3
SVFGFDKGDTQY
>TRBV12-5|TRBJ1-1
ASGLLPTGGANTEAF
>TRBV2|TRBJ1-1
ASYKNTEAF
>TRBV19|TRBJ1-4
ASNEGGEKLF
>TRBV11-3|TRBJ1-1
ASSLQMNTEAF
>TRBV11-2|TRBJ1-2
ASSLVVLGQGYGYT
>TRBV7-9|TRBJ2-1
ASSIGGGAIEQF
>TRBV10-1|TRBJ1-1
ARAPGQATEAF
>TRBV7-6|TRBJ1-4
ASSLGPATNEKLF
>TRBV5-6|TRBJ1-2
ASSLGISIVASYGYT
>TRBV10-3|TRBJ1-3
AIMGQLGNTIY
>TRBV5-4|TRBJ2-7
ASSLYSGGREQY